This T cell receptor beta chain appears in the sequencing data of a study of T cells of healthy individuals (dated by TCRdb to the late 2010s). Libraries were made using 5' RACE. This sample was sequenced with an Illumina MiSeq. TCRdb reran the public reads through fastp at Q25 and MiXCR, keeping productive beta chains. Rows merge per CDR3 protein into single entries with the most common DNA and genes. A total of about 96,000 distinct CDR3 sequences appear in this sample, roughly 15% of them only once. The ten largest clones capture about 6.2% of the sample. This clonotype was observed many times. Its target antigen remains unknown. One base away there is no much larger clone; base qualities are not given. CDR1 and CDR2 are read off the germline V gene as MDHEN and SYDVKM. Trimming removed 6 bases from V and 0 bases from J, leaving 12 bases between the germline ends. The CDR3 sequence holds 14 residues, the cysteine and phenylalanine included. This entry keeps only the CDR3 DNA: 42 bases, framed from base 1.

The chain is made from TRBV28 and TRBJ2-7; the D gene is possibly TRBD1 or TRBD2, each agreeing over 5 bases. The TCR originated in a human donor in good health. CDR3 reads: CASSAGAFSYEQYF. The nucleotide sequence reads TGTGCCAGCAGCGCCGGGGCCTTCTCCTACGAGCAGTACTTC.